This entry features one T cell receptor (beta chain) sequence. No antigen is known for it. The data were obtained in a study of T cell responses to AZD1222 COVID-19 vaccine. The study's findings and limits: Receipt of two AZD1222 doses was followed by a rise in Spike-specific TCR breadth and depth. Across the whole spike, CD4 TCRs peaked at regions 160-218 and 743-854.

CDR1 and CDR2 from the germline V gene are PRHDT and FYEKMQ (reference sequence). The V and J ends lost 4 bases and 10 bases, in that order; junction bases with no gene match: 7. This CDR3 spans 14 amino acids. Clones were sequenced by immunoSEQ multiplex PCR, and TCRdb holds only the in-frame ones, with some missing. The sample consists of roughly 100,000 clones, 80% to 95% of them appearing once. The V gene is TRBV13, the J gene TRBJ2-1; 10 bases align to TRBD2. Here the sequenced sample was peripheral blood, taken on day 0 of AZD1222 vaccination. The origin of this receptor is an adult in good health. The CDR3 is CASSSAGGPKEQFF. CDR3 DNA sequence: TGTGCCAGCAGCTCAGCGGGGGGGCCAAAGGAGCAGTTCTTC. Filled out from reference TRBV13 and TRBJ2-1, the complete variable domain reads AAGVIQSPRHLIKEKRETATLKCYPIPRHDTVYWYQQGPGQDPQFLISFYEKMQSDKGSIPDRFSAQQFSDYHSELNMSSLELGDSALYFCASSSAGGPKEQFFGPGTRLTVL.